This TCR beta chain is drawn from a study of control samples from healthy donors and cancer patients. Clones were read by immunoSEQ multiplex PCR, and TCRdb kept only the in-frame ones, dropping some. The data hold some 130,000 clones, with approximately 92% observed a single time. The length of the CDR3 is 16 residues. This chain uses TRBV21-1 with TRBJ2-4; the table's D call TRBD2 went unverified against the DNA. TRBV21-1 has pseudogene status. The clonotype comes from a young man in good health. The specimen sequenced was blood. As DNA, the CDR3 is TGTGCCAGCAGCAAAGTACCGCTAGGTTTGGTAAACATTCAGTACTTC. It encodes CASSKVPLGLVNIQYF.